This entry lists 22 T cell receptor beta chains sequenced from one sample in a study of shared clonotypes between healthy human individuals. The assay was immunoSEQ multiplex PCR, and TCRdb's table has in-frame clones only and misses some. The sample shows hundreds of thousands of clones, more than 95% of them seen only once. Sequences were obtained from naive CD4+ T cells sorted from blood. As to subset: CD45RA+ positively selected. These receptors were obtained from a woman aged 25 to 39 in good health.

The V call is TRBV5-1, the J call TRBJ2-1, with D perhaps being TRBD1 or TRBD2 (5 bases each). Germline assignment: CDR1 SGHRS and CDR2 YFSETQ. Trimming removed 5 bases at V and 0 bases at J, with 12 bases between. CDR3 length: 15 residues. CDR3 nucleotides: TGCGCCAGCAGGCCGAGTGGGACCTCCTACAATGAGCAGTTCTTC. Amino acid sequence: CASRPSGTSYNEQFF.

V usage is TRBV28 and J usage is TRBJ2-7; the match to TRBD1 covers 7 bases. After removal of 3 bases from V and 4 bases from J, the junction contained 9 bases not matched to a gene. The CDR3 consists of 15 residues. Germline loops: CDR1 MDHEN, CDR2 SYDVKM. The chain's CDR3 is CASSLRGGSYYEQYF. CDR3 coding DNA: TGTGCCAGCAGTTTGCGAGGGGGCAGCTATTACGAGCAGTACTTC.

The chain joins TRBV7-2 to TRBJ1-5; D is unresolved. Trimming removed 5 bases at V and 3 bases at J, with 11 bases between. Germline lookup yields CDR1 SGHTA and CDR2 FQGNSA. This CDR3 contains 14 residues. CDR3 amino acids: CASSPRLDNQPQHF. The CDR3 coding sequence is TGTGCCAGCAGCCCACGTCTAGACAATCAGCCCCAGCATTTT.

V is TRBV7-2 and J is TRBJ2-7; D tentatively fits TRBD1 or TRBD2 (5 bases each). The CDR3 has 15 residues. Germline V gene lookup returns CDR1 SGHTA and CDR2 FQGNSA. Trimming left V 5 bases short and J 0 bases short, with 14 bases between. Written as DNA, the CDR3 is TGTGCCAGCAGCCGGGACCGGTGGTCCTCCTACGAGCAGTACTTC. Translated, it gives CASSRDRWSSYEQYF.

The chain uses TRBV5-1 and TRBJ2-7; 11 bases map to TRBD1. CDR3 length: 17 amino acids. CDR1 and CDR2 (germline): SGHRS, YFSETQ. The junction had 10 bases not matched to a gene; V was cut back by 2 bases and J by 3 bases. The CDR3 sequence: CASSFAGRGTGGYEQYF. CDR3 nucleotides: TGCGCCAGCAGCTTCGCGGGAAGGGGGACAGGGGGCTACGAGCAGTACTTC.

CDR3 loop: CASSLVAGVLTDTQYF. In DNA, the CDR3 is TGTGCCAGCAGCTTAGTGGCGGGAGTACTGACAGATACGCAGTATTTT. The chain links TRBV11-2 to TRBJ2-3; 7 bases are a match to TRBD2. CDR3 length: 16 residues. Germline CDR1 and CDR2: SGHAT and FQNNGV. J was trimmed by 3 bases and V by 1 base; bases with no gene match: 7.

The rearrangement joins TRBV30 to TRBJ2-5; TRBD1 matches at 9 bases. Near its end, the DNA agrees better with TRBJ2-7, so the J call may be wrong. CDR3 length: 15 residues. In germline, CDR1 is GTSNPN, CDR2 SVGIG (reference sequence). CDR3 sequence (DNA): TGTGCCTGGAGTCGTCGGGACAGGGCTACCTACGAGCAGTACTTC. Residues: CAWSRRDRATYEQYF.

The V gene is TRBV5-6, the J gene TRBJ2-2; 10 positions match TRBD2. CDR1 is SGHDT, CDR2 YYEEEE, per germline. The CDR3 extends over 17 amino acids. After removal of 0 bases from V and 3 bases from J, the junction contained 5 bases not matched to a gene. The CDR3 DNA is TGTGCCAGCAGCTTGGCTAGCGGGAGTTGGTACACCGGGGAGCTGTTTTTT. Translated, it gives CASSLASGSWYTGELFF. Based on the CDR3 plus reference TRBV5-6 and TRBJ2-2, the full variable domain is DAGVTQSPTHLIKTRGQQVTLRCSPKSGHDTVSWYQQALGQGPQFIFQYYEEEERQRGNFPDRFSGHQFPNYSSELNVNALLLGDSALYLCASSLASGSWYTGELFFGEGSRLTVL.

The V and J genes are TRBV6-6 and TRBJ1-4, with TRBD1 identical over 7 bases. Germline assignment: CDR1 MNHNY and CDR2 SVGAGI (reference sequence). V trimming: 2 bases; J trimming: 8 bases; junction bases outside the gene matches: 11. The CDR3 is 16 residues long. The CDR3: CASSYGRTGTPEKLFF. In nucleotides, the CDR3 is TGTGCCAGCAGTTACGGTAGGACAGGCACCCCCGAAAAACTGTTTTTT.

The chain combines TRBV7-7 with TRBJ2-2; D might be TRBD2 (5 bases). This CDR3 is 13 amino acids long. The germline gives CDR1 SSHAT, CDR2 FNYEAQ (reference sequence). V lost 5 bases to trimming and J lost 6 bases, with 10 bases between them. CDR3 protein: CASSKTSSGELFF. The CDR3 DNA reads as TGTGCCAGCAGCAAAACTAGTTCCGGGGAGCTGTTTTTT.

This chain joins TRBV29-1 and TRBJ2-1; D unresolved. The CDR3 consists of 8 residues. CDR1 and CDR2 (germline): SQVTM, ANQGSEA. The germline V and J ends were trimmed by 8 bases and 7 bases, with 3 bases remaining between them. CDR3 loop: CSINEQFF. Here the CDR3 DNA reads TGCAGCATAAATGAGCAGTTCTTC.

The CDR3 DNA follows: TGCGCCAGCAGCCGAGGAGGGTACCAGCCCCAGCATTTT. Protein: CASSRGGYQPQHF. This sequence joins TRBV4-1 and TRBJ1-5; D is unclear. Germline CDR1 MGHRA, CDR2 YSYEKL. This CDR3 comprises 13 residues. V lost 4 bases and J 7 bases, leaving 11 bases between the germline ends.

V is TRBV5-1 and J is TRBJ2-5; either TRBD1 or TRBD2 may supply D (6 bases each). V lost 3 bases and J 7 bases, leaving 16 bases between the germline ends. This CDR3 contains 14 residues. Germline V gene sequence: CDR1 SGHRS, CDR2 YFSETQ. The CDR3 DNA reads TGCGCCAGCAGCTGGGGGGCGGACGCGGGGACCCAGTACTTC. This codes for CASSWGADAGTQYF.

V gene TRBV5-1 combines with J gene TRBJ2-2, with D perhaps matching TRBD1 (6 bases). This CDR3 is 14 amino acids long. Germline CDR1 is SGHRS and CDR2 is YFSETQ. Trimming stripped 6 bases from V and 2 bases from J, with 11 bases between. CDR3 DNA sequence: TGCGCCAGCAATGCACAGGGTAACACCGGGGAGCTGTTTTTT. It specifies CASNAQGNTGELFF. The whole variable domain, remainder taken from reference TRBV5-1 and TRBJ2-2, is KAGVTQTPRYLIKTRGQQVTLSCSPISGHRSVSWYQQTPGQGLQFLFEYFSETQRNKGNFPGRFSGRQFSNSRSEMNVSTLELGDSALYLCASNAQGNTGELFFGEGSRLTVL.

Only one count was recorded for this clone. In DNA, the CDR3 is TGCGCCAGCAGTCAGACAGGGGGCGGTGGGTCCCAGCATTTT. Protein: CASSQTGGGGSQHF. This rearrangement joins TRBV10-2 to TRBJ1-5, with TRBD1 matching over 10 bases. The CDR3 has 14 residues. The junction had 9 bases not matched to a gene; V was cut back by 5 bases and J by 11 bases. Germline CDR1 reads WSHSY; CDR2 reads SAAADI.

The chain combines TRBV2 with TRBJ2-5; 14 bases fit TRBD2. CDR3 length equals 18 residues. J lost 4 bases, V lost 6 bases, and 13 bases had no gene match. Germline CDR1 SNHLY, CDR2 FYNNEI. CDR3 coding DNA: TGTGCCAGCAGCCCCGGGACAGGGGGACTAGCGGGAGCAGAGACCCAGTACTTC. Amino acids: CASSPGTGGLAGAETQYF.

The V and J genes are TRBV28 and TRBJ1-2, with D unresolved. The CDR3 is made up of 14 amino acids. With 6 bases removed from V and 5 bases from J, the gap between germline ends came to 16 bases. Germline lookup yields CDR1 MDHEN and CDR2 SYDVKM. The CDR3 nucleotides are TGTGCCAGCAGCCCCGACGCCCAGGCATATGGCTACACCTTC. Translating it yields CASSPDAQAYGYTF.

This clone is a singleton in its sample. The CDR3 DNA reads as TGTGCCAGCAGCTTACCCGGTTTAAGCGGGAAAGCTGAGCAGTTCTTC. Amino acid sequence: CASSLPGLSGKAEQFF. The chain carries TRBV7-9 and TRBJ2-1, with 7 nucleotides matching TRBD2. Germline lookup yields CDR1 SEHNR and CDR2 FQNEAQ (reference sequence). This CDR3 contains 16 residues. V lost 2 bases, J lost 9 bases, and 13 bases stayed unmatched.

V gene TRBV18 combines with J gene TRBJ1-3; 7 bases align to TRBD1. The CDR3 has 17 amino acids. The V gene's germline CDR1 is KGHSH and CDR2 LQKENI. The V gene end was trimmed by 2 bases and the J gene end by 0 bases; junction bases not matched to a gene: 7. The CDR3 DNA follows: TGTGCCAGCTCACCATTGACAGGGACCCCCTCTGGAAACACCATATATTTT. Protein sequence: CASSPLTGTPSGNTIYF.

The chain couples TRBV28 to TRBJ2-7; 7 bases fit TRBD2. The V gene's germline CDR1 is MDHEN and CDR2 SYDVKM. The CDR3 totals 12 residues. V lost 7 bases, J lost 6 bases, and 6 bases stayed unmatched. The CDR3 loop is CASKLGGVEQYF. CDR3 coding DNA: TGTGCCAGCAAGCTTGGGGGGGTCGAGCAGTACTTC. Variable domain in full (rest from reference TRBV28 and TRBJ2-7): DVKVTQSSRYLVKRTGEKVFLECVQDMDHENMFWYRQDPGLGLRLIYFSYDVKMKEKGDIPEGYSVSREKKERFSLILESASTNQTSMYLCASKLGGVEQYFGPGTRLTVT.

The chain combines TRBV4-1 with TRBJ2-2; 9 bases agree with TRBD2. CDR3 length: 16 amino acids. The germline V gene has CDR1 MGHRA and CDR2 YSYEKL. J lost 5 bases, V lost 2 bases, and 6 bases had no gene match. The CDR3 sequence is CASSQWPGLATGELFF. The CDR3 DNA reads TGCGCCAGCAGCCAATGGCCGGGACTAGCAACCGGGGAGCTGTTTTTT.

CDR3 DNA: TGTGCCAGCAGCCAAGGTGTAGACAGCTCCTATAATTCACCCCTCCACTTT. It translates to CASSQGVDSSYNSPLHF. This chain links TRBV4-2 with TRBJ1-6; perhaps TRBD1 as D (5 bases). This CDR3 spans 17 amino acids. The V end lost 1 base, the J end lost 0 bases, and 10 bases lay between the germline ends. Germline CDR1 reads LGHNA; CDR2 reads YNFKEQ.